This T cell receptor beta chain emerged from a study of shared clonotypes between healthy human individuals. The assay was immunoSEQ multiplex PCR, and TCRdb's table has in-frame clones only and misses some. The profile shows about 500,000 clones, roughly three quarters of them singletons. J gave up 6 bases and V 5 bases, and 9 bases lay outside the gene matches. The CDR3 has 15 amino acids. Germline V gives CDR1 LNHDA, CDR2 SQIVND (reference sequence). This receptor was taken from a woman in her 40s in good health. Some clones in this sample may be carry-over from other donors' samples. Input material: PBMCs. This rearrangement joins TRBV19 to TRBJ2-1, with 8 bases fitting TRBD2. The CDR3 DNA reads TGTGCCAGTAGTCGACGGGAGGGAGCTGCCAATGAGCAGTTCTTC. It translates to CASSRREGAANEQFF.